This entry is about one TCR beta chain. This specimen belongs to a study of blood T cell repertoires in COVID-19. Study-level information: The samples span acute and convalescent COVID-19 from the United States, Italy and Spain. The cDNA or gDNA used as material had been derived from T cells, B-cell-depleted T cells, or PBMCs.

Assay: immunoSEQ multiplex PCR; the TCRdb copy retains only in-frame clones and omits some. Among fewer than 120,000 clones listed, nearly 90% were seen once. Looked up from germline, CDR1 is SGHRS and CDR2 is YFSETQ. The CDR3 is 15 residues long. V was cut by 0 bases and J by 8 bases, with 14 bases left in between. Source material: peripheral blood. The gene calls are TRBV5-1 and TRBJ1-4, with D possibly matching TRBD1 (6 bases). This TCR derives from a human donor in a cohort sampled during active COVID-19. CDR3 sequence: CASSLGGQSGEKLFF. Here the CDR3 DNA reads TGCGCCAGCAGCTTGGGTGGACAGAGTGGGGAAAAACTGTTTTTT.